This T cell receptor (beta chain) was captured in a study of early T cells in non-severe SARS-CoV-2 infection. Study context: It was bulk RNA from unsorted whole blood that was sequenced, and the chains were unpaired. General study findings and limits: Database matching using VDJdb favored anti-spike CD8 responses, with private and CD4 specificities left missing.

As concerns this clonotype: As yet, its antigen is unknown.

Germline V lookup: CDR1 SNHLY, CDR2 FYNNEI. This CDR3 has 12 residues. The V end lost 4 bases, the J end lost 7 bases, and 10 bases lay between the germline ends. Individual cDNA molecules received unique molecular identifiers during library preparation. TCRdb recomputed calls from the 5' RACE reads with MiXCR, one row per CDR3 protein. Among some 40,000 distinct CDR3 sequences, 5% to 6% were seen once, and the ten largest hold 25% to 30%. The J gene is TRBJ1-2, the V gene TRBV2, with a tentative D call TRBD1 (6 bases). Sequences were obtained from whole blood. The clonotype comes from an adult who was a healthcare worker with PCR-confirmed SARS-CoV-2 infection or an uninfected control (not recorded which). CDR3 coding DNA: TGTGCCAGCAGTGTGGGGGCAGGTGGCTACACCTTC. This sequence encodes CASSVGAGGYTF.